A single sample gave rise to the 29 T cell receptor beta chains below, sequenced in a study of a mutant IDH1 vaccine in newly diagnosed glioma. Time point in this sample: week 5, during vaccination. All doses held 300 ug of mutant IDH1 20-mer peptide, with topical imiquimod. These receptors are not linked to any known antigen. The protocol was immunoSEQ multiplex PCR, while the TCRdb copy is restricted to in-frame clones and leaves out a portion. Among about 42,000 clones listed, roughly 85% were seen once. The specimen was PBMCs, collected from a glioma patient whose treatment included an IDH1 peptide vaccine. These receptors were collected from a middle-aged man with glioma.

The rearrangement links TRBV27 to TRBJ1-1; no reliable D call. The CDR3 loop spans 12 amino acids. Germline V lookup: CDR1 MNHEY, CDR2 SMNVEV (reference sequence). Trimming took 6 bases from V and 1 from J, leaving 6 bases between them. Here the CDR3 DNA reads TGTGCCAGCAGGTGGGGGAACACTGAAGCTTTCTTT. This encodes CASRWGNTEAFF.

The chain recombines TRBV6-5 with TRBJ1-1; D may be TRBD1 (6 bases). CDR3 length: 13 residues. V gave up 10 bases and J gave up 0 bases, with 12 bases separating them. Per the germline V gene, CDR1 is MNHEY and CDR2 is SVGAGI. The CDR3, as DNA: TGTGCCACCAGACGGACAGTGAACACTGAAGCTTTCTTT. Translated, it gives CATRRTVNTEAFF.

This sequence joins TRBV14 and TRBJ2-7, with TRBD2 matching 9 bases. The germline CDR1 and CDR2 sequences are SGHDN and FVKESK. The junction had 7 bases not matched to a gene; V was cut back by 5 bases and J by 2 bases. This CDR3 region has 15 residues. The CDR3 sequence is CASSTRGGGTYEQYF. DNA for the CDR3: TGTGCCAGCAGCACGCGGGGGGGCGGGACCTACGAGCAGTACTTC. Full variable domain (outside the CDR3, taken from reference TRBV14 and TRBJ2-7): EAGVTQFPSHSVIEKGQTVTLRCDPISGHDNLYWYRRVMGKEIKFLLHFVKESKQDESGMPNNRFLAERTGGTYSTLKVQPAELEDSGVYFCASSTRGGGTYEQYFGPGTRLTVT.

This clone was detected once. CDR3 in amino acids: CASSGQDEQYF. As DNA, the CDR3 is TGCGCCTCCTCGGGGCAGGACGAGCAGTACTTC. The V and J genes are TRBV10-1 and TRBJ2-7; either TRBD1 or TRBD2 may fit D (5 bases each). The CDR3 runs 11 residues. Trimming removed 11 bases at V and 5 bases at J, with 13 bases between. Germline CDR1 and CDR2: WNHNN and SYGVQD (reference sequence).

The chain has TRBV5-4 and TRBJ2-3; the match to TRBD2 covers 8 bases. From germline, CDR1 is SGHNT and CDR2 YYREEE (reference sequence). Losses at the gene ends were 4 bases for V and 0 bases for J; bases not matched to a gene: 7. The CDR3 consists of 16 residues. The CDR3 nucleotides read TGTGCCAGCAGCACAAAATCTAGCGGGAGCACAGATACGCAGTATTTT. Its protein is CASSTKSSGSTDTQYF.

The gene calls are TRBV28 and TRBJ1-5; TRBD1 is a possible D gene (5 bases). Per germline, CDR1 MDHEN and CDR2 SYDVKM. This CDR3 has 14 residues. The V end lost 7 bases, the J end lost 11 bases, and 21 bases lay between the germline ends. CDR3 coding DNA: TGTGCCAGCACCGACGGAGGGGCCCTCACCGCCCAGCATTTT. Translating it yields CASTDGGALTAQHF.

This clone was detected only once. The chain is built from TRBV19 and TRBJ1-1, with a weak D call TRBD1 (6 bases). The CDR3 is 14 residues long. V shed 9 bases and J shed 1 base, with 15 bases lying between them. Per the germline V gene, CDR1 is LNHDA and CDR2 is SQIVND (reference sequence). The CDR3 protein is CASNTGQTNTEAFF. The CDR3 DNA reads TGTGCCAGCAATACGGGACAAACGAACACTGAAGCTTTCTTT. Combining the CDR3 with reference TRBV19 and TRBJ1-1 gives the whole variable domain DGGITQSPKYLFRKEGQNVTLSCEQNLNHDAMYWYRQDPGQGLRLIYYSQIVNDFQKGDIAEGYSVSREKKESFPLTVTSAQKNPTAFYLCASNTGQTNTEAFFGQGTRLTVV.

The chain is built from TRBV4-1 and TRBJ1-6, with a tentative D call TRBD1 (5 bases). Trimming took 5 bases from V and 6 from J, leaving 11 bases between them. The germline gives CDR1 MGHRA, CDR2 YSYEKL. The CDR3 contains 14 residues. CDR3 amino acids: CASSYQGTNSPLHF. The CDR3 DNA is TGCGCCAGCAGCTATCAAGGGACTAATTCACCCCTCCACTTT.

Note on this clone: The junction differs from germline at one of its ends, possibly a read error. The V call is TRBV27, the J call TRBJ2-7, with TRBD1 matching over 12 bases. Germline CDR1 reads MNHEY; CDR2 reads SMNVEV (reference sequence). The length of the CDR3 is 17 residues. The CDR3 is CASSPRPPGQGAYKAHF. The CDR3 DNA is TGTGCCAGCAGTCCGAGACCGCCGGGACAGGGGGCTTATAAGGCACACTTC.

The CDR3 region is CASSRGQVQSYEQYF. The CDR3, as DNA: TGTGCCAGCAGCCGAGGACAGGTGCAGTCCTACGAGCAGTACTTC. This chain joins TRBV7-8 and TRBJ2-7; TRBD1 agrees at 7 bases. CDR1 is SGHVS, CDR2 FQNEAQ, per germline. V shed 5 bases, J shed 1 base, and the junction held 8 bases outside the gene matches. The CDR3 contains 15 residues. The variable domain in full, with the rest retrieved from reference TRBV7-8 and TRBJ2-7, is GAGVSQSPRYKVAKRGQDVALRCDPISGHVSLFWYQQALGQGPEFLTYFQNEAQLDKSGLPSDRFFAERPEGSVSTLKIQRTQQEDSAVYLCASSRGQVQSYEQYFGPGTRLTVT.

V and J are TRBV6-5 and TRBJ1-4, with D uncertain. Trimming stripped 5 bases from V and 0 bases from J, with 10 bases between. The CDR3 is made up of 15 amino acids. Germline V lookup: CDR1 MNHEY, CDR2 SVGAGI. In DNA form, the CDR3 reads TGTGCCAGCAGTAGAAGGACGGCAACTAATGAAAAACTGTTTTTT. Translation gives CASSRRTATNEKLFF.

The V call is TRBV6-5, the J call TRBJ1-1, with a weak D call TRBD1 (5 bases). CDR1 MNHEY and CDR2 SVGAGI come from the germline V gene. This CDR3 comprises 14 residues. V was pared by 2 bases and J by 1 base, with 8 bases between. CDR3 coding DNA: TGTGCCAGCAGTTACGACAGTACGAACACTGAAGCTTTCTTT. It is translated as CASSYDSTNTEAFF.

This chain joins TRBV5-1 and TRBJ2-3; the D gene is possibly TRBD2 (6 bases). There are 14 residues in the CDR3. Trimming pared 5 bases from V and 2 bases from J, leaving 12 bases between. Germline V gene sequence: CDR1 SGHRS, CDR2 YFSETQ. Written as DNA, the CDR3 is TGCGCCAGCAGGGTAGCGGAGTTCACAGATACGCAGTATTTT. Its translation is CASRVAEFTDTQYF. Together with reference TRBV5-1 and TRBJ2-3, the CDR3 gives the full variable domain: KAGVTQTPRYLIKTRGQQVTLSCSPISGHRSVSWYQQTPGQGLQFLFEYFSETQRNKGNFPGRFSGRQFSNSRSEMNVSTLELGDSALYLCASRVAEFTDTQYFGPGTRLTVL.

This sequence joins TRBV5-8 and TRBJ1-5; D call uncertain. Trimming took 3 bases from V and 9 from J, leaving 13 bases between them. Germline values: CDR1 SGHTS, CDR2 YDEGEE. This CDR3 contains 13 residues. CDR3 amino acids: CASSSPPTRPQHF. CDR3 coding DNA: TGTGCCAGCAGCTCCCCCCCTACGAGGCCCCAGCATTTT. The full variable domain, rest sourced from reference TRBV5-8 and TRBJ1-5, is EAGVTQSPTHLIKTRGQQATLRCSPISGHTSVYWYQQALGLGLQFLLWYDEGEERNRGNFPPRFSGRQFPNYSSELNVNALELEDSALYLCASSSPPTRPQHFGDGTRLSIL.

This sequence joins TRBV7-2 and TRBJ1-3, with TRBD1 as a possible D gene (6 bases). Germline values: CDR1 SGHTA, CDR2 FQGNSA. The CDR3 spans 14 residues. Trimming shortened V by 5 bases and J by 4 bases, and 12 bases separated the two germline ends. This chain's CDR3 is CASSLGHPGNTIYF. The CDR3 bases are TGTGCCAGCAGCCTGGGACACCCGGGAAACACCATATATTTT.

V gene TRBV27 combines with J gene TRBJ2-7; 9 bases align to TRBD2. J was trimmed by 5 bases and V by 3 bases; bases with no gene match: 5. Germline loops: CDR1 MNHEY, CDR2 SMNVEV (reference sequence). The CDR3 is made up of 14 amino acids. The chain's CDR3 is CASSFGGRANEQYF. The DNA of the CDR3 is TGTGCCAGCAGTTTTGGCGGGAGGGCCAACGAGCAGTACTTC.

The chain employs TRBV4-2 and TRBJ2-5; 9 bases match TRBD1. The J segment lost 2 bases and the V segment lost 3 bases, leaving 16 bases of the junction unmatched. This CDR3 spans 19 amino acids. Per the germline V gene, CDR1 is LGHNA and CDR2 is YNFKEQ. CDR3 nucleotide sequence: TGTGCCAGCAGCCAGCGATTCCGGGACAGGGAGGTAGGGCAAGAGACCCAGTACTTC. The encoded protein is CASSQRFRDREVGQETQYF.

The chain joins TRBV4-2 to TRBJ1-3; weak D call: TRBD1 (5 bases). The V gene lost 6 bases and the J gene lost 4 bases, with 13 bases spanning the gap. The CDR3 sequence is 14 residues long. The germline V gene has CDR1 LGHNA and CDR2 YNFKEQ. The CDR3 is CASSSRGGGNTIYF. The DNA of the CDR3 is TGTGCCAGCAGTTCCCGGGGCGGAGGAAACACCATATATTTT.

The chain is built from TRBV5-4 and TRBJ2-3; 10 bases are shared with TRBD1. V trimming: 2 bases; J trimming: 1 base; junction bases outside the gene matches: 4. Germline CDR1 reads SGHNT; CDR2 reads YYREEE (reference sequence). This CDR3 is 16 amino acids long. CDR3 in amino acids: CASSFRQGAGTDTQYF. CDR3 DNA: TGTGCCAGCAGCTTCCGACAGGGGGCCGGCACAGATACGCAGTATTTT.

The genes are TRBV4-1 and TRBJ2-5; TRBD2 matches at 9 bases. The J call is uncertain, as TRBJ2-7 better fits the DNA end. CDR3 size: 15 residues. The germline CDR1 and CDR2 sequences are MGHRA and YSYEKL. CDR3 region: CASSQGTSTIYEQYF. DNA of the CDR3: TGCGCCAGCAGCCAGGGGACTAGCACCATCTACGAGCAGTACTTC.

This clone was detected once. V is TRBV5-1 and J is TRBJ2-1; 7 bases fit TRBD2. Trimming removed 4 bases from V and 4 bases from J; junction bases left unmatched: 5. CDR3 length: 14 amino acids. Germline lookup yields CDR1 SGHRS and CDR2 YFSETQ. CDR3 loop: CASSLTSTYNEQFF. The CDR3 region has the DNA TGCGCCAGCAGCCTGACTAGCACTTACAATGAGCAGTTCTTC. The entire variable domain, with the rest obtained from reference TRBV5-1 and TRBJ2-1, is as follows: KAGVTQTPRYLIKTRGQQVTLSCSPISGHRSVSWYQQTPGQGLQFLFEYFSETQRNKGNFPGRFSGRQFSNSRSEMNVSTLELGDSALYLCASSLTSTYNEQFFGPGTRLTVL.

The chain employs TRBV5-1 and TRBJ1-2; no firm D call. The CDR3 totals 14 residues. Between the trimmed V and J ends, which lost 4 bases and 1 base, there was a span of 11 bases. The V gene's germline CDR1 is SGHRS and CDR2 YFSETQ. The CDR3 nucleotides are TGCGCCAGCAGCCCGGACGGAGATAACTATGGCTACACCTTC. Translating gives CASSPDGDNYGYTF.

This CDR3 reads CASSYNEIGGGQPQHF. The DNA for the CDR3 is TGTGCCAGCAGTTATAATGAAATCGGGGGAGGGCAGCCCCAGCATTTT. This chain connects TRBV6-9 to TRBJ1-5; maybe TRBD1 (5 bases). Trimming left V 2 bases short and J 7 bases short, with 18 bases between. The CDR3 runs 16 residues. In germline, CDR1 is MNHGY, CDR2 SVAAGI.

The chain employs TRBV19 and TRBJ2-2; the D gene could be TRBD1 or TRBD2 (6 bases each). V was trimmed by 5 bases and J by 1 base, leaving 17 bases between them. This CDR3 has 17 residues. Germline V CDR1 and CDR2: LNHDA, SQIVND (reference sequence). This chain's CDR3 is CASSPRWGARNTGELFF. The CDR3 DNA reads as TGTGCCAGTAGTCCCAGATGGGGGGCAAGGAACACCGGGGAGCTGTTTTTT. The full variable domain, its missing parts supplied by reference TRBV19 and TRBJ2-2, is DGGITQSPKYLFRKEGQNVTLSCEQNLNHDAMYWYRQDPGQGLRLIYYSQIVNDFQKGDIAEGYSVSREKKESFPLTVTSAQKNPTAFYLCASSPRWGARNTGELFFGEGSRLTVL.

The V and J genes are TRBV20-1 and TRBJ2-7, with a tentative D call TRBD2 (7 bases). Germline V gene sequence: CDR1 DFQATT, CDR2 SNEGSKA (reference sequence). The CDR3 is made up of 11 amino acids. Trimming cost V 5 bases and J 10 bases, with 15 bases left between them. The CDR3 region has the DNA TGCAGTGCTGGGGGGGGCCCTGTTCAGTACTTC. Protein product: CSAGGGPVQYF.

J is TRBJ1-5 and V is TRBV5-3; D remains ambiguous. TRBV5-3 is an open reading frame whose function is uncertain. V was trimmed by 6 bases and J by 0 bases, leaving 22 bases between them. The CDR3 length is 18 residues. CDR3 DNA: TGTGCCAGAACCCAAGCAGGACCATCCCTTTATAGCAATCAGCCCCAGCATTTT. It specifies CARTQAGPSLYSNQPQHF.

The rearrangement links TRBV2 to TRBJ2-7, with 7 bases fitting TRBD2. J was trimmed by 7 bases and V by 7 bases; bases with no gene match: 13. CDR3 length: 14 amino acids. Per the germline V gene, CDR1 is SNHLY and CDR2 is FYNNEI. The CDR3 loop is CASKREGVYREQYF. The CDR3 coding sequence is TGTGCCAGCAAAAGGGAGGGAGTCTATCGGGAGCAGTACTTC.

This chain uses TRBV4-1 with TRBJ2-1; 8 bases match TRBD2. The CDR3 has 16 amino acids. CDR1 MGHRA and CDR2 YSYEKL come from the germline V gene. With V trimmed by 3 bases and J by 8 bases, 12 bases remained unmatched. The CDR3 nucleotides are TGCGCCAGCAGCCAGTCGAGCGGGAGTATTACCTATGAGCAGTTCTTC. This translates into CASSQSSGSITYEQFF.

The chain recombines TRBV5-4 with TRBJ2-3, with D unresolved. Germline assignment: CDR1 SGHNT and CDR2 YYREEE (reference sequence). Trimming pared 0 bases from V and 2 bases from J, leaving 10 bases between. The CDR3 is 15 residues long. The DNA for the CDR3 is TGTGCCAGCAGCTTGGCCCTAACGACCACAGATACGCAGTATTTT. This encodes CASSLALTTTDTQYF.